The rows below give T cell receptor beta chains drawn from one sample of a study of cytomegalovirus exposure and HLA in healthy donors. Some clones are missing from TCRdb's copy, which holds only in-frame ones; the method was immunoSEQ multiplex PCR. The table records some 200,000 clones, approximately 90% of them present only once. The sample taken for sequencing was PBMCs. Receptors originate from a woman aged 18-29 years in good health and CMV-seronegative. Each CDR3 is given with its conserved first and last residue. The order of the fields is D gene, J gene, clone size, V gene, CDR3 DNA, CDR3 protein. A D gene is named only where the DNA matches it firmly. Only some rows state a clone size, as once, few, many or a class for expanded clones.

>NA|TRBJ1-6|NA|TRBV21-1
TGTGCCAGCAGCAAAGCTGGCGAAGGGACAGATAATTCACCCCTCCACTTT
CASSKAGEGTDNSPLHF
>NA|TRBJ1-5|NA|TRBV29-1
TGCAGCCCCTTACCGAGGGAGAAAGTGGCAAATCAGCCCCAGCATTTT
CSPLPREKVANQPQHF
>NA|TRBJ1-3|once|TRBV18
TGTGCCAGCTCACAGGGCAGGGCGAGCTCTGGAAACACCATATATTTT
CASSQGRASSGNTIYF
>NA|TRBJ2-7|NA|TRBV2
TGTGCCAGCACTTCGGACATACTCTCCTACGAGCAGTACTTC
CASTSDILSYEQYF
>TRBD1|TRBJ2-2|NA|TRBV2
TGTGCCAGCAGAGACAGGGAGAACACCGGGGAGCTGTTTTTT
CASRDRENTGELFF
>NA|TRBJ1-2|NA|TRBV19
TGTGCCAGTAGTGCCCCCAGGGATAACTATGGCTACACCTTC
CASSAPRDNYGYTF
>NA|TRBJ1-6|NA|TRBV27
TGTGCCAGCAGCCTACGGACGGGATATCCCCTCCACTTT
CASSLRTGYPLHF
>NA|TRBJ2-1|NA|TRBV19
TGCGCCACGGGCAGGGTTGGTCGAGAGCAGTTCTTC
CATGRVGREQFF
>TRBD1|TRBJ2-5|NA|TRBV5-1
TGCGCCAGCAGCACGGGACAGCAGTTAGAGACCCAGTACTTC
CASSTGQQLETQYF
>NA|TRBJ1-1|NA|TRBV18
TGTGCCAGCTCACCACTCGACAGTCAAAACACTGAAGCTTTCTTT
CASSPLDSQNTEAFF
>NA|TRBJ2-2|NA|TRBV5-1
TGCGCCAGCAGCGTGGGTGGACTAACAAACACCGGGGAGCTGTTTTTT
CASSVGGLTNTGELFF
>TRBD2|TRBJ2-1|once|TRBV29-1
TGCAGCGTTGGGGCGGGAGTACCCAATGAGCAGTTCTTC
CSVGAGVPNEQFF
>TRBD2|TRBJ2-5|NA|TRBV7-2
TGTGCCAGCAGCCCCCGACTAGCGGGAGGCCAAGAGACCCAGTACTTC
CASSPRLAGGQETQYF
>TRBD2|TRBJ2-7|NA|TRBV2
TGTGCCAGCAGAGATAGCGGGGACGCCTACGAGCAGTACTTC
CASRDSGDAYEQYF
>TRBD2|TRBJ2-7|NA|TRBV15
TGTGCCACCAGCAGAGATCGGTCTAGCGGGGATACCTACGAGCAGTACTTC
CATSRDRSSGDTYEQYF
>TRBD2|TRBJ2-1|few|TRBV27
TGTGCCAGCAGCCGGGTAGCGGGGACCACCTCCTACAATGAGCAGTTCTTC
CASSRVAGTTSYNEQFF
>NA|TRBJ1-6|NA|TRBV11-2
TGTGCCAGCAGCTTAGGCAGAAGCTCCTATAATTCACCCCTCCACTTT
CASSLGRSSYNSPLHF
>NA|TRBJ1-5|NA|TRBV5-6
TGTGCCAGCAGCTTTCGGACACACAGCAATCAGCCCCAGCATTTT
CASSFRTHSNQPQHF
>NA|TRBJ2-3|NA|TRBV4-3
TGCGCCAGCAGCCAAGGGTTCGCGGGTTTTAGGGCAGATACGCAGTATTTT
CASSQGFAGFRADTQYF
>TRBD1|TRBJ2-1|NA|TRBV18
TGTGCCAGCTCACCACGAGGACGGACAGGGACCTCCTACAATGAGCAGTTCTTC
CASSPRGRTGTSYNEQFF
>NA|TRBJ1-2|NA|TRBV6-5
TGTGCCAGCAGTTACTCGGGCTTCTATGGCTACACCTTC
CASSYSGFYGYTF
>NA|TRBJ1-2|once|TRBV5-6
TGTGCCAGCAGCTTTGGTCAGGGTCTGAACGGCTACACCTTC
CASSFGQGLNGYTF
>NA|TRBJ1-2|NA|TRBV6-5
TGTGCCAGCAGCCGTGGTTCGGGTGGCTACACCTTC
CASSRGSGGYTF
>TRBD1|TRBJ1-1|NA|TRBV5-4
TGTGCCAGCAGCTTCAAAGGACAGGGGGACACTGAAGCTTTCTTT
CASSFKGQGDTEAFF
>TRBD2|TRBJ2-7|NA|TRBV4-3
TGCGCCAGCAGCCAAGATTCTCGAGCGGGATTCTACGAGCAGTACTTC
CASSQDSRAGFYEQYF
>NA|TRBJ2-5|once|TRBV29-1
TGCAGCGTTAAGGACTTTTCCAAAGAGACCCAGTACTTC
CSVKDFSKETQYF
>TRBD2|TRBJ2-5|once|TRBV4-1
TGCGCCAGCAGAGACCCTAGCGGGAGGAACGGAGAGACCCAGTACTTC
CASRDPSGRNGETQYF